This record concerns one T cell receptor (beta chain) sequence. Its cognate antigen is unknown. The sample, roughly 9.1 milliliters of peripheral blood, was drawn from each donor. This CDR3 region has 14 residues. Per the germline V gene, CDR1 is SEHNR and CDR2 is FQNEAQ (reference sequence). Unmatched junction bases numbered 5, after V lost 3 bases and J lost 8 bases. The sample comes from a study of blood T cells in healthy people across ages. General observations from the study: Without sorted subsets, naive and antigen-experienced compartments could not be conclusively compared.

With a J-beta primer mix and a sample-barcoded 5' primer, a second PCR ran about 7 to 12 cycles. TCRdb re-called the 5' RACE reads with MiXCR, one entry per CDR3 protein. Among 1.5 million to 1.9 million distinct CDR3 sequences listed, approximately 43% were seen once. J is TRBJ1-4 and V is TRBV7-9; 8 bases align to TRBD1. Sequenced sample: blood. This clonotype originated in a woman aged 18-29 years in good health. CDR3 loop: CASSFQTGEEKLFF. For the CDR3, the DNA is TGTGCCAGCAGCTTCCAGACAGGGGAGGAAAAACTGTTTTTT.